This T cell receptor (beta chain) was observed in a study of blood T cell repertoires in COVID-19. Study-level information: PBMCs, B-cell-depleted T cells, or T cells were the source of the cDNA or gDNA that made up the material.

Measured with immunoSEQ multiplex PCR; TCRdb has only the in-frame clones, and not every one. The repertoire holds approximately 190,000 clones, with roughly 79% as singletons. Germline V CDR1 and CDR2: SNHLY, FYNNEI. After removal of 3 bases from V and 14 bases from J, the junction contained 7 bases not matched to a gene. The CDR3 extends over 13 amino acids. This receptor was obtained from a man between 60 and 75 years old with active or convalescent COVID-19. The sequenced sample was peripheral blood. The gene calls are TRBV2 and TRBJ1-4; TRBD1 matches 9 bases. Written as DNA, the CDR3 is TGTGCCAGCAGTGAGGGACAGGGTAGTCCGCTGTTTTTT. This encodes CASSEGQGSPLFF.